This is a list of T cell receptor beta chains from one sample in a study of CD8+ T cells in alopecia areata. This table comes from immunoSEQ multiplex PCR, and its TCRdb copy is limited to in-frame clones, with some not included. The table lists around 270,000 clones, 58% of them singletons. The sequencing here drew on CD4+ T cells sorted from blood, taken at week 24, from a patient treated with tofacitinib. The source of these receptors is a human donor with alopecia areata. The CDR3 runs from the conserved cysteine through the conserved F or W. Each record gives: J gene, D gene, V gene, clone size, CDR3 protein. A D gene is named only where the DNA matches it firmly. Clone size is shown for a subset of rows, as once, few, many or a class of expanded clone.

>TRBJ2-4|NA|TRBV27|few
CASSRTARNRDIQYF
>TRBJ2-6|TRBD1|TRBV29-1|NA
CSVEGQGLGSGANVLTF
>TRBJ2-4|NA|TRBV18|few
CASSPPGLTTKNIQYF
>TRBJ1-5|NA|TRBV6-1|NA
CASTNLGGSNQPQHF
>TRBJ2-3|NA|TRBV19|NA
CASSGSTDTQYF
>TRBJ2-3|NA|TRBV29-1|NA
CSVRGRGTDTQYF
>TRBJ2-7|TRBD1|TRBV18|NA
CASSAPGQGGEQYF
>TRBJ1-1|NA|TRBV20-1|few
CSASSNTEAFF
>TRBJ2-3|NA|TRBV11-2|few
CASSYRGVTDTQYF
>TRBJ1-2|NA|TRBV21-1|few
CASNRGQNYGYTF
>TRBJ1-2|NA|TRBV30|NA
CAWSDPLGWVHSNYGYTF
>TRBJ2-7|NA|TRBV28|NA
CASVSFSYEQYF
>TRBJ2-7|NA|TRBV6-5|NA
CASRPDRTYEQYF
>TRBJ1-1|NA|TRBV6-1|NA
CASSLQGNTEAFF
>TRBJ1-2|NA|TRBV18|NA
CASSPPGVDGGYTF
>TRBJ1-4|NA|TRBV30|NA
CAWGRGREKLFF
>TRBJ1-4|NA|TRBV30|NA
CAWSRDTEKLFF
>TRBJ2-1|NA|TRBV14|NA
CASSQRGIGYNEQFF
>TRBJ2-1|TRBD1|TRBV29-1|NA
CSVLGFGTESSYNEQFF
>TRBJ2-6|NA|TRBV29-1|NA
CSVGGWGANVLTF
>TRBJ1-6|TRBD1|TRBV30|NA
CAWSQPQGANSPLHF
>TRBJ2-5|NA|TRBV5-1|few
CASSYQPQETQYF
>TRBJ1-5|NA|TRBV4-3|NA
CASSQVLRGSNQPQHF
>TRBJ1-6|TRBD1|TRBV6-5|NA
CASSSDRGGNSPLHF
>TRBJ1-2|NA|TRBV2|NA
CASSEDNRVNYGYTF
>TRBJ2-7|NA|TRBV6-5|NA
CASRRLYEQYF
>TRBJ2-3|NA|TRBV6-5|once
CASSRRPSADTQYF
>TRBJ2-1|NA|TRBV2|NA
CASSVSRNEQFF
>TRBJ2-3|NA|TRBV2|NA
CASSESGGTDTQYF
>TRBJ1-5|NA|TRBV27|NA
CASRDHPQGQPQHF
>TRBJ1-1|NA|TRBV5-4|NA
CASSTGWAETEAFF
>TRBJ2-5|TRBD2|TRBV30|NA
CAWSTGLAGLETQYF
>TRBJ1-2|TRBD1|TRBV28|few
CASSLGPGTAYGYTF
>TRBJ2-3|TRBD2|TRBV11-3|NA
CASSLDSGTHTQYF
>TRBJ2-7|NA|TRBV28|few
CASSSGLYEQYF
>TRBJ1-3|NA|TRBV27|NA
CASSSRTAGNTIYF
>TRBJ2-4|TRBD1|TRBV27|NA
CASKKGTGANIQYF
>TRBJ1-4|TRBD1|TRBV30|NA
CAWRDRGDTNEKLFF
>TRBJ2-5|NA|TRBV30|NA
CAWSEEETQYF
>TRBJ1-4|NA|TRBV30|NA
CAWSQRVNEKLFF
>TRBJ2-5|TRBD1|TRBV7-2|NA
CASSGTDQGAQYF
>TRBJ2-5|NA|TRBV29-1|NA
CSVERAYQETQYF
>TRBJ2-1|TRBD2|TRBV6-5|NA
CASSLGLAHLGDEQFF
>TRBJ2-2|NA|TRBV5-1|NA
CASSLRPSAGELFF
>TRBJ1-5|NA|TRBV19|NA
CASRTDSGMGQPQHF
>TRBJ2-2|NA|TRBV7-2|few
CASSPTSGITNTGELFF
>TRBJ2-7|NA|TRBV30|NA
CAWTGQPRREQYF
>TRBJ2-6|NA|TRBV30|NA
CAWSAGGGANVLTF
>TRBJ2-1|TRBD1|TRBV2|once
CASSDGWSAGQGFF
>TRBJ2-3|NA|TRBV5-1|few
CATGMTGSTDTQYF
>TRBJ2-7|NA|TRBV30|NA
CAWSDSLAYEQYF
>TRBJ1-1|NA|TRBV28|few
CASSLGGEETEAFF
>TRBJ2-1|NA|TRBV5-4|NA
CASNLYNEQFF
>TRBJ1-1|TRBD1|TRBV19|NA
CASSARTGRSTEAFF